Below, one T cell receptor (beta chain) is given with its context. A quantity of about 0.5 to 1 ug RNA underwent reverse transcription using random hexamers. The authors amplified TCR beta CDR3 across 54 Vbeta and 13 Jbeta using immunoSEQ multiplex PCR. One entry per CDR3 protein, called by TCRdb with MiXCR from the immunoSEQ multiplex PCR reads. The data contain approximately 200,000 distinct CDR3 sequences, more than 85% of them singletons. Sequencing of TCR beta covered CD8+ and CD4+ T cells obtained from blood. Stable or active relapsing-remitting multiple sclerosis, untreated and meeting revised McDonald criteria, defined the controls. While CD8+ and CD4+ T cells were isolated negatively, TEMRA cells were enriched by FACS. The data were obtained in a study of CD8 T cells in Susac syndrome. The CDR3 is made up of 14 amino acids. Per germline, CDR1 MNHEY and CDR2 SMNVEV (reference sequence). V trimming: 11 bases; J trimming: 5 bases; junction bases outside the gene matches: 10.

This rearrangement joins TRBV27 to TRBJ2-2; 8 bases agree with TRBD2. Sequencing was carried out using CD8+ T cells from PBMCs. The TCR was taken from a human donor with multiple sclerosis. This chain's CDR3 is CASAAGEVTGELFF. The CDR3 nucleotides are TGTGCCTCCGCAGCGGGAGAGGTAACCGGGGAGCTGTTTTTT.